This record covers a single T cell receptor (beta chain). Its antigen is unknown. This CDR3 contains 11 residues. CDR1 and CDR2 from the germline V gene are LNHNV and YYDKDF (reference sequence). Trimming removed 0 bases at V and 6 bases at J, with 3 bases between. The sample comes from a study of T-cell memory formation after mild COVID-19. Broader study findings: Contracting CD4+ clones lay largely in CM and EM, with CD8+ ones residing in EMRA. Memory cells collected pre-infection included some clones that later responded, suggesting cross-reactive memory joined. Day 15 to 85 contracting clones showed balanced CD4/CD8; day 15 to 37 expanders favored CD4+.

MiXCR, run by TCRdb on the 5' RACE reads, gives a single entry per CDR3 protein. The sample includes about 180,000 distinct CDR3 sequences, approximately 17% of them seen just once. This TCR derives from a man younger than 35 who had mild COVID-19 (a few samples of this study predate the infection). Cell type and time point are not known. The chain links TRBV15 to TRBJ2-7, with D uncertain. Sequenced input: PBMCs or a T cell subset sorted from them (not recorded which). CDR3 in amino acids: CATSRDAEQYF. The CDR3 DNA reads TGTGCCACCAGCAGAGATGCCGAGCAGTACTTC.